The subject of this entry is one T cell receptor (beta chain). A second PCR of 7 to 11 cycles used a sample-barcoded 5' primer and a J-beta primer mix. Using its own MiXCR run on the 5' RACE reads, TCRdb lists one record per CDR3 protein. Among 600,000 to 800,000 distinct CDR3 sequences listed, around 52% were seen once. This CDR3 spans 10 amino acids. CDR1 is SGDLS and CDR2 is YYNGEE in the germline V gene. V dropped 5 bases and J dropped 7 bases, with 6 bases sitting between them. The record originates from a study of blood T cells in healthy people across ages. The V call is TRBV9, the J call TRBJ1-1, with D unclear. The sample taken for sequencing was blood. The origin of this receptor is a woman older than 75 in good health. CDR3 sequence reads: CASRPVEAFF. In DNA form, the CDR3 reads TGTGCCAGCAGGCCGGTTGAAGCTTTCTTT.